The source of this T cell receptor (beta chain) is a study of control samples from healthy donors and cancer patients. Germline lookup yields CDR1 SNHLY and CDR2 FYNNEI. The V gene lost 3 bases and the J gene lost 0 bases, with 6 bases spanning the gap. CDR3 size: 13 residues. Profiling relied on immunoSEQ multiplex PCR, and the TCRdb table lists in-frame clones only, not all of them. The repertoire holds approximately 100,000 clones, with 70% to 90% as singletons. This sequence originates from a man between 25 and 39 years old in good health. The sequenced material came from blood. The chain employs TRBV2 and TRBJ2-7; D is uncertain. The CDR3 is CASSDRFSYEQYF. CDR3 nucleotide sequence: TGTGCCAGCAGTGACAGATTCTCCTACGAGCAGTACTTC. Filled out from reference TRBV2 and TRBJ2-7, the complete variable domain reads EPEVTQTPSHQVTQMGQEVILRCVPISNHLYFYWYRQILGQKVEFLVSFYNNEISEKSEIFDDQFSVERPDGSNFTLKIRSTKLEDSAMYFCASSDRFSYEQYFGPGTRLTVT.